The T cell receptor beta chain under discussion was sequenced for a study of blood T cell repertoires in COVID-19. Overall study: Both acute and convalescent COVID-19 samples were obtained from the United States, Italy and Spain.

Method: immunoSEQ multiplex PCR; TCRdb's copy keeps in-frame clones and lacks some. The profile shows about 48,000 clones, more than 75% of them singletons. The origin of this receptor is a woman aged 55-75 years with acute or convalescent COVID-19. The sample consisted of peripheral blood.

The CDR3 DNA is TGTGCCAGCAGCTTAACCGGACAACTTGGAAACACCATATATTTT. It yields the protein CASSLTGQLGNTIYF. V is TRBV7-2 and J is TRBJ1-3, with a tentative D call TRBD1 (5 bases). Germline V gives CDR1 SGHTA, CDR2 FQGNSA. There are 15 residues in the CDR3. V was trimmed by 2 bases and J by 3 bases, leaving 11 bases between them.